This TCR beta chain was documented in a study of CD8 T cells in Susac syndrome. cDNA came from 0.5 to 1 ug RNA primed by random hexamers. TCRdb re-called the immunoSEQ multiplex PCR reads with MiXCR, one entry per CDR3 protein. The sample lists hundreds of thousands of distinct CDR3 sequences, about 93% occurring once. Deletions cut 11 bases from V and 2 bases from J, with 15 bases between. The CDR3 has 14 amino acids. CDR1 is MNHNS, CDR2 SASEGT, per germline. V is TRBV6-1 and J is TRBJ2-2; D is uncertain. This clonotype was obtained from a human donor with multiple sclerosis. Sequencing was done on a sample of CD4+ T cells from PBMCs. Written as DNA, the CDR3 is TGTGCCGCCAAAAAGAACTTCAACACCGGGGAGCTGTTTTTT. Residues: CAAKKNFNTGELFF.